The clone carrying this T cell receptor beta chain was seen a few times. The antigen is undetermined. Amplified TCR beta CDR3 regions came from RNA transcripts. First-round RT-PCR with HTBI primers amplified the TCR CDR3 region. TCRdb re-derived calls from the multiplex PCR reads in MiXCR, one entry per CDR3 protein. The table has 250,000 to 300,000 distinct CDR3 sequences, 13% to 15% seen once; the top ten hold 13%. V trimming: 4 bases; J trimming: 7 bases; junction bases outside the gene matches: 4. The CDR3 contains 13 residues. CDR1 SGHRS and CDR2 YFSETQ come from the germline V gene. The sample is drawn from a study of T cells in Graves' hyperthyroidism and ophthalmopathy. Drawn at first hyperthyroidism diagnosis, the blood sample preceded any ophthalmopathy symptoms. Study-level results: A median approximately 6.5 months before onset, the model predicted ophthalmopathy.

The clonotype originates from a woman aged 40 to 55 with Graves' hyperthyroidism that later progressed to Graves' ophthalmopathy. Sample: blood. This chain links TRBV5-1 with TRBJ2-7; 11 bases line up with TRBD1. The DNA of the CDR3 is TGCGCCAGCAGCCGGACAGGGGGCGCTGAGCAGTACTTC. It encodes CASSRTGGAEQYF.